This is a list of T cell receptor beta chains from one sample in a study of cytotoxic CD8 clonotypes in ibrutinib-treated CLL. Sequencing used immunoSEQ multiplex PCR; TCRdb keeps in-frame clones, though not all of them. The sample includes fewer than 40,000 clones, roughly two thirds of them seen just once. Sequences were derived from PBMCs, sampled at disease progression, from a patient treated with ibrutinib. All receptors come from a human donor with chronic lymphocytic leukemia. Each CDR3 is given without its conserved first and last residue. Fields, in order: clone size, J gene, V gene, CDR3 protein. Clone size is stated in some rows and not others, as once, few, many or a class when expanded.

- | TRBJ1-2 | TRBV19 | ASSPTGEYGGYT
few | TRBJ1-1 | TRBV10-3 | AISDREVTEAF
- | TRBJ2-3 | TRBV7-6 | ASSLTPSTDTQY
- | TRBJ1-2 | TRBV2 | ASSNRRTTNYGYT
- | TRBJ1-4 | TRBV6-5 | ASSYSSGASEKLF
- | TRBJ2-2 | TRBV2 | ASSEFAQGNTGELF
few | TRBJ2-5 | TRBV19 | ASSMGGLAEETQY
many | TRBJ2-4 | TRBV2 | ASRRGDIQY
few | TRBJ2-2 | TRBV11-3 | ASSLDSGYTNTGELF
- | TRBJ2-1 | TRBV5-1 | ASSFGLAGGKQF
few | TRBJ1-1 | TRBV29-1 | SAKPGQGNTEAF
- | TRBJ2-5 | TRBV7-3 | ASSPQGAMETQY
- | TRBJ1-1 | TRBV6-6 | ASSPRGRLQAF
- | TRBJ2-3 | TRBV9 | ASSAQDLLDTQY
- | TRBJ1-2 | TRBV20-1 | SAWTRGYT
- | TRBJ2-5 | TRBV29-1 | SVEQAETQY
- | TRBJ1-1 | TRBV5-6 | ASSSGRNALEAF
- | TRBJ2-3 | TRBV1 | TSSQDSWRGSTDTQY
few | TRBJ1-1 | TRBV18 | ASSPSTGGNTEAF
few | TRBJ2-1 | TRBV19 | ASSIWSGGENNEQF
few | TRBJ1-2 | TRBV27 | ASSPDLGGVDYGYT
- | TRBJ1-4 | TRBV30 | AWSVGGEKLF